These T cell receptor beta chains were read from a single sample in a study of shared clonotypes between healthy human individuals. TCRdb's copy holds only in-frame clones and misses some; the assay was immunoSEQ multiplex PCR. The sample comprises about 2.1 million clones, just under 95% of which are singletons, and less than 2% rests with the top ten. Sample: naive CD8+ T cells from PBMCs. All receptors derive from a man aged 18 to 29 in good health. Some clones in this sample may be carry-over from other donors' samples. The CDR3 runs from the conserved cysteine through the conserved F or W. D genes are given only for firm matches.

d_call,j_call,v_call,cdr3_nt,cdr3_aa
-,TRBJ2-7,TRBV19,TGTGCCAGTAGTTCAGTGGACATATACGAGCAGTACTTC,CASSSVDIYEQYF
-,TRBJ1-2,TRBV28,TGTGCCAGCAGTTTTGGGGGAGGCTTAGGGGACTATGGCTACACCTTC,CASSFGGGLGDYGYTF
-,TRBJ2-2,TRBV29-1,TGCAGCGTTGAGGAGGCCAGCCAACGCACCGGGGAGCTGTTTTTT,CSVEEASQRTGELFF
-,TRBJ2-1,TRBV7-9,TGTGCCAGCAGGGAAGGGACTTACAATGAGCAGTTCTTC,CASREGTYNEQFF
-,TRBJ2-7,TRBV21-1,TGTGCCAGCAGCCTCCTAGCGGGAGCCCTCCTAAGAGAGCAGTACTTC,CASSLLAGALLREQYF
-,TRBJ1-2,TRBV7-9,TGTGCCAGCAGCTTGGGCGACAGCATCTATGGCTACACCTTC,CASSLGDSIYGYTF
-,TRBJ1-4,TRBV15,TGTGCCACCAGTGACCGGGCCCTTAATGAAAAACTGTTTTTT,CATSDRALNEKLFF
-,TRBJ2-1,TRBV7-2,TGTGCCAGCAGCTTAGTCGCTATCAGCTCCTACAATGAGCAGTTCTTC,CASSLVAISSYNEQFF
-,TRBJ1-2,TRBV6-5,TGTGCCAGCTCCATTACCGAAACAGGGATTTATGGCTACACCTTC,CASSITETGIYGYTF
TRBD1,TRBJ1-1,TRBV4-1,TGCGCCAGCAGCCAGAGGACAGGGGTTATAGTGCGGAACACTGAAGCTTTCTTT,CASSQRTGVIVRNTEAFF
TRBD2,TRBJ2-1,TRBV7-8,TGTGCCAGCAGTACACTAGCGTCTTCCTACAATGAGCAGTTCTTC,CASSTLASSYNEQFF
-,TRBJ1-5,TRBV10-1,TGCGCGCCACGTAGGCAGAGAAATCAGCCCCAGCATTTT,CAPRRQRNQPQHF
-,TRBJ1-2,TRBV9,TGTGCCAGCAGCGTAGTCGCGGGGGAGGGCTATGGCTACACCTTC,CASSVVAGEGYGYTF
TRBD1,TRBJ1-2,TRBV6-5,TGTGCCAGCAGTTCATTTGGGACAGCCTATGGCTACACCTTC,CASSSFGTAYGYTF
-,TRBJ2-3,TRBV7-2,TGTGCCAGCAGCAAAGTGTCAGGGGGCACAGATACGCAGTATTTT,CASSKVSGGTDTQYF
TRBD1,TRBJ2-3,TRBV27,TGTGCCAGCAGTTTCGACAGGGGGCAAGATACGCAGTATTTT,CASSFDRGQDTQYF
-,TRBJ1-5,TRBV27,TGTGCCAGCAGGGACAGTTTCAATCAGCCCCAGCATTTT,CASRDSFNQPQHF
TRBD2,TRBJ2-1,TRBV7-6,TGTGCCAGCAGCCCCGGACTAGCTTCCTACAATGAGCAGTTCTTC,CASSPGLASYNEQFF
-,TRBJ2-7,TRBV6-5,TGTGCCAGCAGTTACTCGTGGAGGGATTTCCCCTACGAGCAGTACTTC,CASSYSWRDFPYEQYF
TRBD2,TRBJ2-1,TRBV11-3,TGTGCCAGCAGCTCGCGGACTAGCGGGAGCTCCTACAATGAGCAGTTCTTC,CASSSRTSGSSYNEQFF
TRBD1,TRBJ2-1,TRBV5-1,TGCGCCAGCAGCTTGGAAGGCAGGGGGAGCTACAATGAGCAGTTCTTC,CASSLEGRGSYNEQFF
-,TRBJ2-2,TRBV27,TGTGCCAGCAGTCGCCTACGCGGGGACACCGGGGAGCTGTTTTTT,CASSRLRGDTGELFF
-,TRBJ1-1,TRBV19,TGTGCCAGTAGTCGGGGAAGGACACTCAACACTGAAGCTTTCTTT,CASSRGRTLNTEAFF
-,TRBJ2-3,TRBV9,TGTGCCAGCAGCCCGAGACAGTATAGCACAGATACGCAGTATTTT,CASSPRQYSTDTQYF
-,TRBJ1-2,TRBV19,TGTGCCAGTAATTACAGGAGATCTAACTATGGCTACACCTTC,CASNYRRSNYGYTF
TRBD2,TRBJ2-1,TRBV19,TGTGCCAGTAGTATAGATCGGGTAGCGGGAGACAATGAGCAGTTCTTC,CASSIDRVAGDNEQFF